The source of this T cell receptor (beta chain) is a study of OX40 agonist ivuxolimab in advanced cancers. In the study overall: The patients received agonistic anti-OX40 (CD134) antibody ivuxolimab. From roughly 20 to 90 years was the age range, with a mean of about 54 years, and nearly 85% were male.

Findings and limits, study-wide: CD8+ T cells showed, on average, more clonal expansion than CD4+ cells. Clonal expansion from baseline to week 6 occurred in both CD4+ and CD8+ T cells.

Trimming left V 2 bases short and J 4 bases short, with 15 bases between. Germline CDR1 and CDR2: SGHRS and YFSETQ. The CDR3 extends over 15 amino acids. TCRdb's table, derived via immunoSEQ multiplex PCR, lists solely in-frame clones and lacks some. The table records about 64,000 clones, approximately 80% of them present only once. With respect to this clone: Its target is not known.

This clonotype originated in an adult with an advanced solid tumor such as melanoma, head and neck, liver or kidney cancer. This chain joins TRBV5-1 and TRBJ1-1; D gene unclear. Sequencing used CD4+ or CD8+ T cells sorted from blood, obtained in a trial of the OX40 agonist ivuxolimab. CDR3: CASSFNAGRVTEAFF. DNA for the CDR3: TGCGCCAGCAGCTTTAATGCCGGGCGCGTCACTGAAGCTTTCTTT.